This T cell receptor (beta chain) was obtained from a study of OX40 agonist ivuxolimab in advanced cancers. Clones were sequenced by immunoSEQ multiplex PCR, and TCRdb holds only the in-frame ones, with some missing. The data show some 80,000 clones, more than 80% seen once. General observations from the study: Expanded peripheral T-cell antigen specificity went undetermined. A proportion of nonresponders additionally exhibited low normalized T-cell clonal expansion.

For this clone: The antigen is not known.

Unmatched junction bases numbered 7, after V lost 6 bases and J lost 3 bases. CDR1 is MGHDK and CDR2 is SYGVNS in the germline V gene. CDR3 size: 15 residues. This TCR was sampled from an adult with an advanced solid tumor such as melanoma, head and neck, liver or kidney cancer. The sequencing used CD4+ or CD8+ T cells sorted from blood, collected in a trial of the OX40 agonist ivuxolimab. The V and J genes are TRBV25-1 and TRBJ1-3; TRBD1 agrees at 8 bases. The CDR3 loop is CASRRGTGFGNTIYF. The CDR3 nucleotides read TGTGCCAGCAGGCGAGGGACAGGCTTTGGAAACACCATATATTTT.